The source of this T cell receptor beta chain is a study of CD8+ T cells in alopecia areata. cDNA reverse transcribed from extracted RNA served as the sequencing template. Data came from immunoSEQ multiplex PCR; TCRdb stores just in-frame clones and leaves some out. The table shows approximately 57,000 clones, with around 96% occurring only once. Germline V lookup: CDR1 LGHNA, CDR2 YNFKEQ. V lost 1 base to trimming and J lost 6 bases, with 9 bases between them. The CDR3 extends over 14 amino acids. V usage is TRBV4-2 and J usage is TRBJ2-2; maybe TRBD1 (5 bases). This sequence was found in a human donor with alopecia areata. The material was CD8+ T cells sorted from blood, obtained at week 0. For the CDR3, the DNA is TGTGCCAGCAGCCAAGGGGGCGTTGCCGGGGAGCTGTTTTTT. It yields the protein CASSQGGVAGELFF.